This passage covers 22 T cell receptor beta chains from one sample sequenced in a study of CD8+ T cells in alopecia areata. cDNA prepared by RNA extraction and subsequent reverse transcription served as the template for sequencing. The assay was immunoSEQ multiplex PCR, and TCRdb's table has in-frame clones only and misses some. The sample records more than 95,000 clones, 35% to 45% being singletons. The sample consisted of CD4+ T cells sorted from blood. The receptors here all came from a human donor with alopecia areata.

The CDR3 nucleotides are TGCAGCGTCCACAGGGGTCGGGAGACCCAGTACTTC. It translates to CSVHRGRETQYF. The chain is built from TRBV29-1 and TRBJ2-5, with TRBD1 matching 7 bases. This CDR3 comprises 12 residues. In germline, CDR1 is SQVTM, CDR2 ANQGSEA. The V segment lost 6 bases and the J segment 5 bases; nucleotides outside the gene matches: 6.

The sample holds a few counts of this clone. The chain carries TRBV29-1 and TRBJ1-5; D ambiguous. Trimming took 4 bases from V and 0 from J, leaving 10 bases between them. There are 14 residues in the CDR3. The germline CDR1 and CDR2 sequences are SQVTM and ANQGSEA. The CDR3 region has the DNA TGCAGCGTTGCGATGGGGAATAGCAATCAGCCCCAGCATTTT. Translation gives CSVAMGNSNQPQHF.

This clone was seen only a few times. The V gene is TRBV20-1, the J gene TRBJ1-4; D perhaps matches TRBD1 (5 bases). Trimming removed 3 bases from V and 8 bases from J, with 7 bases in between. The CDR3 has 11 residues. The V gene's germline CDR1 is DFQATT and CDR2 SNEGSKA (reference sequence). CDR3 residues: CSASWDEKLFF. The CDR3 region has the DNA TGCAGTGCTAGTTGGGACGAAAAACTGTTTTTT.

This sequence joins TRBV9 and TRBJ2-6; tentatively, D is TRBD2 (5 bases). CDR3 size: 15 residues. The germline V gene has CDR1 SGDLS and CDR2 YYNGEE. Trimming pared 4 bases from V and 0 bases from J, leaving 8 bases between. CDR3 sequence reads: CASSPRASGANVLTF. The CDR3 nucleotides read TGTGCCAGCAGCCCGAGGGCCTCTGGGGCCAACGTCCTGACTTTC.

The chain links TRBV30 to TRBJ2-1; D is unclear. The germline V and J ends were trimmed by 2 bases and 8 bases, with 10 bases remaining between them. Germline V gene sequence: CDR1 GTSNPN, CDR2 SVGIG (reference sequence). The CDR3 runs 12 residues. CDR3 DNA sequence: TGTGCCTGGAGTTCTGGTCAAGATGAGCAGTTCTTC. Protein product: CAWSSGQDEQFF.

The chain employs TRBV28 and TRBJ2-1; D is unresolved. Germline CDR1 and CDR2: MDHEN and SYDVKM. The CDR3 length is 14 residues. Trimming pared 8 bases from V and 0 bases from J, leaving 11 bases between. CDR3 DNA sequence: TGTGCCAGCGGGATCTTAAGCTCCTACAATGAGCAGTTCTTC. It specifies CASGILSSYNEQFF.

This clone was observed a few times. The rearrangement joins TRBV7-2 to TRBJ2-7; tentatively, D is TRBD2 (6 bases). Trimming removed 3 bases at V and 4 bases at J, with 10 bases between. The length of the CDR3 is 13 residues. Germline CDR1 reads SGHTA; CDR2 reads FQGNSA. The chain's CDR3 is CASSFGSEYEQYF. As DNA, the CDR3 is TGTGCCAGCAGCTTCGGGAGTGAATACGAGCAGTACTTC.

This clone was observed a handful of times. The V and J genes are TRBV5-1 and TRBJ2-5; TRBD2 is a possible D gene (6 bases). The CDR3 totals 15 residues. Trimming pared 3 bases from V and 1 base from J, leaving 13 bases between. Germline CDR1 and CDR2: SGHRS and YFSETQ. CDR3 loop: CASSWGDRSQETQYF. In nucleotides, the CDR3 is TGCGCCAGCAGCTGGGGGGACCGATCCCAAGAGACCCAGTACTTC.

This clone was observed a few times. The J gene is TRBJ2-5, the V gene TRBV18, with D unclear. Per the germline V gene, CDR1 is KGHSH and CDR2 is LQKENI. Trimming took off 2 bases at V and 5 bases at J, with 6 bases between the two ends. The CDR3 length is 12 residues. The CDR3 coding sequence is TGTGCCAGCTCACCATGGGCGGAGACCCAGTACTTC. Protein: CASSPWAETQYF.

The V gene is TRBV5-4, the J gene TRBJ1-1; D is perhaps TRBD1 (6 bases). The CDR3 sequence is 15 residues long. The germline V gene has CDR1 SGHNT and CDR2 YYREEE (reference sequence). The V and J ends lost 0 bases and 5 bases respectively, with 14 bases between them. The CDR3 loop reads CASSLETGAMTEAFF. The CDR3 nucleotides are TGTGCCAGCAGCTTGGAGACGGGGGCGATGACTGAAGCTTTCTTT. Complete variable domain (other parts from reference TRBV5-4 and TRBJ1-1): ETGVTQSPTHLIKTRGQQVTLRCSSQSGHNTVSWYQQALGQGPQFIFQYYREEENGRGNFPPRFSGLQFPNYSSELNVNALELDDSALYLCASSLETGAMTEAFFGQGTRLTVV.

The DNA of the CDR3 is TGTGCCAGCTCACCACCCGGGGGGATCAATCAGCCCCAGCATTTT. Protein product: CASSPPGGINQPQHF. This sequence joins TRBV18 and TRBJ1-5, with D perhaps matching TRBD1 (5 bases). The CDR3 totals 15 residues. CDR1 is KGHSH, CDR2 LQKENI, per germline. Trimming removed 0 bases at V and 3 bases at J, with 9 bases between.

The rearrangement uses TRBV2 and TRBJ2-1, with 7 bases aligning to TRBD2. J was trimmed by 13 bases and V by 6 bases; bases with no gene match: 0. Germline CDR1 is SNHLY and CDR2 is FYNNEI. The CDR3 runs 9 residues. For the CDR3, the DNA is TGTGCCAGCAGGACTAGCCAGTTCTTC. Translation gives CASRTSQFF.

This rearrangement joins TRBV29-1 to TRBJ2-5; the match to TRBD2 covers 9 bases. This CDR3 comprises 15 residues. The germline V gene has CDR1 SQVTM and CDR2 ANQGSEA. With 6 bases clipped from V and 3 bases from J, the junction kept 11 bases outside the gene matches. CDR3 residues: CSVNRLAGLKETQYF. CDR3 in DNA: TGCAGCGTAAATAGGCTAGCGGGATTGAAAGAGACCCAGTACTTC.

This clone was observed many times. The CDR3 loop is CASSQDYSRNEKLFF. The CDR3 DNA is TGTGCCAGCAGCCAAGATTACAGTCGTAATGAAAAACTGTTTTTT. The rearrangement joins TRBV14 to TRBJ1-4; D call uncertain. CDR1 is SGHDN, CDR2 FVKESK, per germline. The CDR3 totals 15 residues. The ends were cut back, 0 bases at V and 4 bases at J, with 9 bases in the middle.

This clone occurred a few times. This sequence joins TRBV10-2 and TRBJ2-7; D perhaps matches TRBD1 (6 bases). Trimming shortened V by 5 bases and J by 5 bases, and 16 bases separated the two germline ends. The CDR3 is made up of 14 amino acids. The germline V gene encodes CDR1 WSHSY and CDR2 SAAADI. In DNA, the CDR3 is TGCGCCAGCAGTAGACACAGGGAGTGGAACGAGCAGTACTTC. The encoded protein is CASSRHREWNEQYF.

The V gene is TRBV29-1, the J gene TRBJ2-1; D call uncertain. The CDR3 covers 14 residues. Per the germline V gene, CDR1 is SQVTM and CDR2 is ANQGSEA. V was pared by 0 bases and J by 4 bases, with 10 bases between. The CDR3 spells CSVEDRGKYNEQFF. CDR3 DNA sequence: TGCAGCGTTGAAGATCGAGGCAAATACAATGAGCAGTTCTTC.

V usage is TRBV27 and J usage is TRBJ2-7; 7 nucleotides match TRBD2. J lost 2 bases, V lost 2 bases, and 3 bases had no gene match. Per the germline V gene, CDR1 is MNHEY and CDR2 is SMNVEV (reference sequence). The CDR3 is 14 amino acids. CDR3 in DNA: TGTGCCAGCAGTTTAACAGCGGGAACCTACGAGCAGTACTTC. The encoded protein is CASSLTAGTYEQYF.

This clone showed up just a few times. CDR3 residues: CASSFGGNEQFF. For the CDR3, the DNA is TGCGCCAGCAGCTTTGGAGGAAATGAGCAGTTCTTC. V usage is TRBV5-1 and J usage is TRBJ2-1, with D tentatively TRBD2 (5 bases). The CDR3 is 12 residues long. V lost 2 bases to trimming and J lost 7 bases, with 7 bases between them. Germline V gene sequence: CDR1 SGHRS, CDR2 YFSETQ. Complete variable domain (other parts from reference TRBV5-1 and TRBJ2-1): KAGVTQTPRYLIKTRGQQVTLSCSPISGHRSVSWYQQTPGQGLQFLFEYFSETQRNKGNFPGRFSGRQFSNSRSEMNVSTLELGDSALYLCASSFGGNEQFFGPGTRLTVL.

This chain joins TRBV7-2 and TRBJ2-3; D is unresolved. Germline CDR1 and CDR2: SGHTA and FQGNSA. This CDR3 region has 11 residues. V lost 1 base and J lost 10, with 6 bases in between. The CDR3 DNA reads TGTGCCAGCAGCTTAGGTTCTGCGCAGTATTTT. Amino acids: CASSLGSAQYF.

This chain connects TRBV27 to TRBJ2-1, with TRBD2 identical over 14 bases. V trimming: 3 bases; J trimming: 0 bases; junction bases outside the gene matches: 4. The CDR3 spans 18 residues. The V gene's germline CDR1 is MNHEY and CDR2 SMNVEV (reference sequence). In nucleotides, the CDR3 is TGTGCCAGCAGTTTCGGACTAGCGGGAGGCCTCTCCTACAATGAGCAGTTCTTC. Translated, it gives CASSFGLAGGLSYNEQFF.

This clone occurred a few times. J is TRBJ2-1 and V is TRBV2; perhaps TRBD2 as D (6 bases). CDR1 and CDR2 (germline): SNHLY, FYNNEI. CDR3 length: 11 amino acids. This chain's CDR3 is CAGRGHNEQFF. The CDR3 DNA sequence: TGTGCGGGGCGGGGTCACAATGAGCAGTTCTTC.

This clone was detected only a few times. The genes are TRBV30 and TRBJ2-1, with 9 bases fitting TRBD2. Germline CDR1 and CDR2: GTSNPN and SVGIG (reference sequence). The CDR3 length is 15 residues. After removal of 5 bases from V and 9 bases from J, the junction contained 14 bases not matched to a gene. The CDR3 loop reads CAWGPGLALISEQFF. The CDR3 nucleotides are TGTGCCTGGGGTCCGGGACTAGCTTTGATCAGTGAGCAGTTCTTC.